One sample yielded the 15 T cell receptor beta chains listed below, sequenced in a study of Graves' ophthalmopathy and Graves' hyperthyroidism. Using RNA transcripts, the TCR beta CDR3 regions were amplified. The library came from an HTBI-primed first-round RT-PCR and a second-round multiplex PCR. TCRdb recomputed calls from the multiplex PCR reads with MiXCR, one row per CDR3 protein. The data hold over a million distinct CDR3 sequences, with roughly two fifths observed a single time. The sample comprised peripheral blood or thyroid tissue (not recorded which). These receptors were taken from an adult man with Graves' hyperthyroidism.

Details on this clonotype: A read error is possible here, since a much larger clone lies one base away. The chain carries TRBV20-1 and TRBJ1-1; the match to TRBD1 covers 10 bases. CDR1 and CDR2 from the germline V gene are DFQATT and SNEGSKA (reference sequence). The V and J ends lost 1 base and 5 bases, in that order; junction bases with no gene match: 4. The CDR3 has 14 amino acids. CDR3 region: CSARADRGWTEAFF. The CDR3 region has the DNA TGCAGTGCTAGAGCGGACAGGGGGTGGACTGAAGCTTTCTTT.

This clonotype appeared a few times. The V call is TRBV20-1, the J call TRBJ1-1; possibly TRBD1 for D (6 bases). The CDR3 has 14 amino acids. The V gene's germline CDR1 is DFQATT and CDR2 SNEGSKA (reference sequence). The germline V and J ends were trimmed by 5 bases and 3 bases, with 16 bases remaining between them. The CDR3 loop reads CSAPPLGGDTEAFF. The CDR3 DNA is TGCAGTGCTCCGCCGTTGGGGGGCGACACTGAAGCTTTCTTT.

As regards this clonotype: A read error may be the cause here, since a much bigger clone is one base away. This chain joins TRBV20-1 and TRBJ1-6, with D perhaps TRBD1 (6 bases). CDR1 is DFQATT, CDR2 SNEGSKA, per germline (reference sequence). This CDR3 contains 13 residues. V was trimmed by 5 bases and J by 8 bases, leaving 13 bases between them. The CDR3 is CSAGTAGDSPLHF. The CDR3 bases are TGCAGTGCTGGTACAGCAGGGGATTCACCCCTCCACTTT.

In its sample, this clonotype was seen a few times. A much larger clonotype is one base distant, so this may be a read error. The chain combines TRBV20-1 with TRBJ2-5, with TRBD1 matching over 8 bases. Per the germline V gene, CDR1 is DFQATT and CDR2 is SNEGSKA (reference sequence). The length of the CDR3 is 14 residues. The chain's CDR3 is CSAPGITGGEAQYF. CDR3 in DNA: TGCAGTGCTCCCGGGATAACAGGGGGAGAGGCCCAGTACTTC.

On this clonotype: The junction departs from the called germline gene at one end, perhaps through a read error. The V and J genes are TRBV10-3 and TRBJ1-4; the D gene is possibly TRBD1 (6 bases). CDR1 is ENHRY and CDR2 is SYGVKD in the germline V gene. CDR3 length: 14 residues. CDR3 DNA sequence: TGTGCCGTCAGGGGAAGGGGAGCATTTGTCGGACTGTTTTTC. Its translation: CAVRGRGAFVGLFF.

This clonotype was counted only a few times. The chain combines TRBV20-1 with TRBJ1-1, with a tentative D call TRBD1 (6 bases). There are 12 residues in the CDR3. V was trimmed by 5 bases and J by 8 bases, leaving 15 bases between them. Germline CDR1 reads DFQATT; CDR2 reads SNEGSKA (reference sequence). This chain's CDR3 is CSARPGGLEAFF. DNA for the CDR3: TGCAGTGCTCGGCCGGGGGGCCTAGAAGCTTTCTTT.

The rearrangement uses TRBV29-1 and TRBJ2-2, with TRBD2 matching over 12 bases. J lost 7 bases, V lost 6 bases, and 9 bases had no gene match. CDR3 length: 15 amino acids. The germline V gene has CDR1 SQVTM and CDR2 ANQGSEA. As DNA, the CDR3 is TGCAGCGTGACACCGACTAGCGGGAGCGGCGGGGAGCTGTTTTTT. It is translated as CSVTPTSGSGGELFF.

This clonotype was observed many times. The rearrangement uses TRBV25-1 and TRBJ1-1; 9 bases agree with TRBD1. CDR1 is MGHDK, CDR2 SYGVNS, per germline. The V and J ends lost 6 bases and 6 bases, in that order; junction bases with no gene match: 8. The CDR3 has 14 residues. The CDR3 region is CASRRPGQGSEAFF. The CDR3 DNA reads TGTGCCAGCAGGCGACCGGGACAGGGTTCTGAAGCTTTCTTT. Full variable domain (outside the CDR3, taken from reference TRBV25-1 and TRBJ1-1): EADIYQTPRYLVIGTGKKITLECSQTMGHDKMYWYQQDPGMELHLIHYSYGVNSTEKGDLSSESTVSRIRTEHFPLTLESARPSHTSQYLCASRRPGQGSEAFFGQGTRLTVV.

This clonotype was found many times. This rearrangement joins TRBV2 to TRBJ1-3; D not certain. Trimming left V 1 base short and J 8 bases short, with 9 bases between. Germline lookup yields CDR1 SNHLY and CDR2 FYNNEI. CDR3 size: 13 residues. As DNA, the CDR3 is TGTGCCAGCAGTGAAGGACCCGGCCACACCATATATTTT. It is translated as CASSEGPGHTIYF.

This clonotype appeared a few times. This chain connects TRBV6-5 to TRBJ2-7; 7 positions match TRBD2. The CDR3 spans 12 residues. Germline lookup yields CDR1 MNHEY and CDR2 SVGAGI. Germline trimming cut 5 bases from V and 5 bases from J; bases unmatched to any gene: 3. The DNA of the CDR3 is TGTGCCAGCAGTCGGGACTACCACGAGCAGTACTTC. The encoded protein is CASSRDYHEQYF.

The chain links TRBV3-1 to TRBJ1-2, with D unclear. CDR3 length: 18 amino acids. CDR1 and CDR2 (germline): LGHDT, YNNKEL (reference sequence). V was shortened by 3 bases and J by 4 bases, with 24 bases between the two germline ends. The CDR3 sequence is CASSHFLPGSKRGYGYTF. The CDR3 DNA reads TGTGCCAGCAGCCATTTCCTCCCCGGGAGCAAACGGGGCTATGGCTACACCTTC.

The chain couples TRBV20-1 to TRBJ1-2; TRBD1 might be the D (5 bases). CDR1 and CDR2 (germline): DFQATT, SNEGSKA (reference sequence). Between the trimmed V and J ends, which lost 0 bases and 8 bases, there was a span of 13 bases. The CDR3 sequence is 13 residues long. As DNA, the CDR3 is TGCAGTGCTAGAGATGCAAGGGGAGTCGGCTACACCTTC. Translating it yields CSARDARGVGYTF.

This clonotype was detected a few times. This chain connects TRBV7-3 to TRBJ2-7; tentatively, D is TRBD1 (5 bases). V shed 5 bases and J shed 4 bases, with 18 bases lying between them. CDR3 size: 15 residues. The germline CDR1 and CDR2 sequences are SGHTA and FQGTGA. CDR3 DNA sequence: TGTGCCAGCAGCCCACGGGCAGGGCCCAGATACGAGCAGTACTTC. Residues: CASSPRAGPRYEQYF.

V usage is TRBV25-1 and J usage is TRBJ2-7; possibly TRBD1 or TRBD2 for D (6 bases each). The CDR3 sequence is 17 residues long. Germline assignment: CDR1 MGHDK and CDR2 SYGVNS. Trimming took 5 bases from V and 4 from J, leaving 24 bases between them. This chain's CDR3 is CASSLPGSGGGRYEQYF. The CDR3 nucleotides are TGTGCCAGCAGTTTACCGGGTTCTGGAGGGGGAAGGTACGAGCAGTACTTC.

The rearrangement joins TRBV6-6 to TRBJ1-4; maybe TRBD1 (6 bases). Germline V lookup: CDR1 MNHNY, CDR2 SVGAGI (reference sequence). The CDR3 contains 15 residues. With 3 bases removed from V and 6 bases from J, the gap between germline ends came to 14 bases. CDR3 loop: CASSYSGTTDEKLFF. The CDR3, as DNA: TGTGCCAGCAGTTATTCCGGGACAACAGATGAAAAACTGTTTTTT.